These T cell receptor beta chains were read from a single sample in a study of T cells after yellow fever vaccination. TCRdb independently ran MiXCR on the 5' RACE reads; one entry per CDR3 protein. The sample holds hundreds of thousands of distinct CDR3 sequences; 10% to 15% are singletons and the top ten take under 15%. Source: PBMCs, taken on the day of the yellow fever booster vaccination. These receptors all stem from a man in his thirties or forties who received the YFV17D yellow fever vaccine. Each CDR3 is given with its conserved first and last residue. The D gene is left open where the match is weak. Clone sizes are given selectively: once, few, many, or a class where the clone is expanded.

CDR3aa: CASSLGGPGTGANVLTF
CDR3nt: TGTGCCAGCAGCTTAGGGGGTCCGGGGACCGGGGCCAACGTCCTGACTTTC
d_gene: NA
j_gene: TRBJ2-6
abundance: NA
v_gene: TRBV7-6
len: 17

CDR3aa: CASSTRVLGGTGAPLHF
CDR3nt: TGTGCCAGCAGTACTCGCGTTTTAGGTGGGACTGGCGCACCCCTCCACTTT
d_gene: NA
j_gene: TRBJ1-6
abundance: few
v_gene: TRBV6-5
len: 17

CDR3aa: CASSSGQTLAKNIQYF
CDR3nt: TGTGCCAGCAGTTCGGGACAGACCCTAGCCAAAAACATTCAGTACTTC
d_gene: TRBD1
j_gene: TRBJ2-4
abundance: NA
v_gene: TRBV12-3/TRBV12-4
len: 16

CDR3aa: CAISEVNSPGQPQHF
CDR3nt: TGTGCCATCAGTGAGGTAAACAGTCCAGGGCAGCCCCAGCATTTT
d_gene: NA
j_gene: TRBJ1-5
abundance: few
v_gene: TRBV10-3
len: 15

CDR3aa: CASSRIAPGSASYNEQFF
CDR3nt: TGTGCCAGCTCAAGAATAGCCCCGGGGAGCGCCTCCTACAATGAGCAGTTCTTC
d_gene: NA
j_gene: TRBJ2-1
abundance: NA
v_gene: TRBV18
len: 18

CDR3aa: CASSMLGGADTEAFF
CDR3nt: TGTGCCAGCAGCATGTTAGGGGGCGCGGACACTGAAGCTTTCTTT
d_gene: TRBD1
j_gene: TRBJ1-1
abundance: few
v_gene: TRBV7-3
len: 15

CDR3aa: CASSDGGRTDTQYF
CDR3nt: TGTGCCAGCAGCGACGGCGGTCGCACAGATACGCAGTATTTT
d_gene: NA
j_gene: TRBJ2-3
abundance: many
v_gene: TRBV5-6
len: 14

CDR3aa: CSARSVLAADEQYF
CDR3nt: TGCAGTGCTAGGTCCGTACTAGCGGCCGACGAGCAGTACTTC
d_gene: TRBD2
j_gene: TRBJ2-7
abundance: NA
v_gene: TRBV20-1
len: 14

CDR3aa: CASSLEGGPDLYEQYF
CDR3nt: TGTGCCAGCAGCTTGGAGGGAGGGCCGGACTTATACGAGCAGTACTTC
d_gene: TRBD2
j_gene: TRBJ2-7
abundance: NA
v_gene: TRBV5-4
len: 16

CDR3aa: CAISVGNTEAFF
CDR3nt: TGTGCCATCAGTGTGGGGAACACTGAAGCTTTCTTT
d_gene: NA
j_gene: TRBJ1-1
abundance: few
v_gene: TRBV10-3
len: 12

CDR3aa: CASRTATFQPQHF
CDR3nt: TGTGCCAGCAGGACAGCTACATTCCAGCCCCAGCATTTT
d_gene: NA
j_gene: TRBJ1-5
abundance: few
v_gene: TRBV6-1
len: 13

CDR3aa: CASSYHTGEQYF
CDR3nt: TGTGCCAGCAGTTACCATACAGGAGAGCAGTACTTC
d_gene: NA
j_gene: TRBJ2-7
abundance: few
v_gene: TRBV6-5
len: 12

CDR3aa: CASSSLAGGVTDTQYF
CDR3nt: TGTGCCAGTAGTAGTCTTGCGGGAGGGGTCACAGATACGCAGTATTTT
d_gene: TRBD2
j_gene: TRBJ2-3
abundance: few
v_gene: TRBV19
len: 16

CDR3aa: CASSPLGLAAYEQYF
CDR3nt: TGTGCCAGCTCACCCCTGGGACTAGCGGCCTACGAGCAGTACTTC
d_gene: TRBD2
j_gene: TRBJ2-7
abundance: few
v_gene: TRBV18
len: 15

CDR3aa: CASSPSTGGGGKLFF
CDR3nt: TGTGCCAGCAGCCCCTCGACAGGGGGAGGTGGAAAACTGTTTTTT
d_gene: TRBD1
j_gene: TRBJ1-4
abundance: few
v_gene: TRBV7-2
len: 15

CDR3aa: CASSYSQIEKLFF
CDR3nt: TGTGCCAGCAGTTACTCCCAGATTGAAAAACTGTTTTTT
d_gene: NA
j_gene: TRBJ1-4
abundance: once
v_gene: TRBV6-5
len: 13

CDR3aa: CSSYLAATFPGTDTQYF
CDR3nt: TGCAGCTCATACCTAGCGGCTACCTTCCCTGGCACAGATACGCAGTATTTT
d_gene: TRBD2
j_gene: TRBJ2-3
abundance: NA
v_gene: TRBV29-1
len: 17

CDR3aa: CASSPPDAVFEQYF
CDR3nt: TGTGCCAGCAGTCCTCCGGATGCTGTCTTCGAGCAGTACTTC
d_gene: NA
j_gene: TRBJ2-7
abundance: many
v_gene: TRBV25-1
len: 14

CDR3aa: CASSLLGSGRRNEQFF
CDR3nt: TGCGCCAGCAGCTTGTTAGGTAGCGGGAGAAGGAATGAGCAGTTCTTC
d_gene: TRBD2
j_gene: TRBJ2-1
abundance: NA
v_gene: TRBV5-1
len: 16

CDR3aa: CATSSTRGNEQFF
CDR3nt: TGTGCCACCAGCAGTACTAGGGGGAATGAGCAGTTCTTC
d_gene: NA
j_gene: TRBJ2-1
abundance: few
v_gene: TRBV15
len: 13

CDR3aa: CASSRDHSYEQYF
CDR3nt: TGTGCCAGCAGCCGGGACCACTCCTACGAGCAGTACTTC
d_gene: NA
j_gene: TRBJ2-7
abundance: many
v_gene: TRBV7-2
len: 13

CDR3aa: CASSFIGVSNQPQHF
CDR3nt: TGTGCCAGCAGTTTCATTGGGGTAAGCAATCAGCCCCAGCATTTT
d_gene: NA
j_gene: TRBJ1-5
abundance: NA
v_gene: TRBV12-3/TRBV12-4
len: 15

CDR3aa: CASGAGGQEPYEQYF
CDR3nt: TGTGCCTCTGGCGCGGGGGGTCAGGAACCCTACGAGCAGTACTTC
d_gene: TRBD2
j_gene: TRBJ2-7
abundance: NA
v_gene: TRBV28
len: 15